This T cell receptor (beta chain) derives from a study of cytomegalovirus exposure and HLA in healthy donors. This CDR3 is built from 16 residues. V trimming: 3 bases; J trimming: 4 bases; junction bases outside the gene matches: 12. Germline CDR1 and CDR2: SGHRS and YFSETQ. Sequencing was performed with immunoSEQ multiplex PCR; in TCRdb, only in-frame clones are kept and a portion is missing. The table has approximately 160,000 clones, approximately 87% seen once. The receptor comes from a woman aged 25 to 39 in good health and CMV-seronegative. This rearrangement joins TRBV5-1 to TRBJ1-2; 7 nucleotides align to TRBD1. Sequences were obtained from PBMCs. In nucleotides, the CDR3 is TGCGCCAGCAGCTCCGAAACAGGGGTCGCCCTCTATGGCTACACCTTC. Its translation is CASSSETGVALYGYTF.